The 32 T cell receptor beta chains below were found in one sample sequenced in a study of cytomegalovirus exposure and HLA in healthy donors. This table comes from immunoSEQ multiplex PCR, and its TCRdb copy is limited to in-frame clones, with some not included. The top ten hold about 2.7% of the sample, which has about 160,000 clones, roughly 91% seen once. Sequencing was done on a sample of PBMCs. The receptors here all came from a man aged 18 to 29 in good health and CMV-seronegative.

The chain combines TRBV7-8 with TRBJ2-7, with 10 nucleotides matching TRBD2. This CDR3 has 14 amino acids. Looked up from germline, CDR1 is SGHVS and CDR2 is FQNEAQ. The junction had 3 bases not matched to a gene; V was cut back by 4 bases and J by 3 bases. In DNA form, the CDR3 reads TGTGCCAGCAGCTGGACTAGCGGCAGCTACGAGCAGTACTTC. It encodes CASSWTSGSYEQYF.

The chain joins TRBV5-1 to TRBJ2-7, with TRBD1 matching over 7 bases. Germline V gives CDR1 SGHRS, CDR2 YFSETQ. V lost 0 bases to trimming and J lost 4 bases; unmatched junction nucleotides: 4. The CDR3 is 14 amino acids. In DNA form, the CDR3 reads TGCGCCAGCAGCTTGGGACAGGGAAATTACGAGCAGTACGTC. Translated: CASSLGQGNYEQYV.

The J gene is TRBJ2-3, the V gene TRBV6-1, with 7 bases identical to TRBD2. This CDR3 spans 15 amino acids. Germline V lookup: CDR1 MNHNS, CDR2 SASEGT. V lost 5 bases and J lost 2; bases outside the gene matches: 7. This CDR3 is CASSMASGATDTQYF. CDR3 DNA: TGTGCCAGCAGTATGGCTAGCGGCGCCACAGATACGCAGTATTTT.

The chain has TRBV25-1 and TRBJ2-1; 10 positions match TRBD1. J gave up 6 bases and V 4 bases, and 9 bases lay outside the gene matches. CDR3 length: 16 amino acids. In germline, CDR1 is MGHDK, CDR2 SYGVNS. This CDR3 is CASSGPGTGAFNEQFF. In nucleotides, the CDR3 is TGTGCCAGCAGTGGCCCCGGGACAGGGGCGTTCAATGAGCAGTTCTTC. Full variable domain (outside the CDR3, taken from reference TRBV25-1 and TRBJ2-1): EADIYQTPRYLVIGTGKKITLECSQTMGHDKMYWYQQDPGMELHLIHYSYGVNSTEKGDLSSESTVSRIRTEHFPLTLESARPSHTSQYLCASSGPGTGAFNEQFFGPGTRLTVL.

In its sample, this clone was seen once. This chain connects TRBV14 to TRBJ2-7; D ambiguous. V was clipped by 4 bases and J by 2 bases, with 15 bases between them. Germline CDR1 SGHDN, CDR2 FVKESK. The CDR3 has 15 residues. The CDR3 region has the DNA TGTGCCAGCAGCCGAGAATCAGGAATCACCTACGAGCAGTACTTC. Translation: CASSRESGITYEQYF. The entire variable domain, with the rest obtained from reference TRBV14 and TRBJ2-7, is as follows: EAGVTQFPSHSVIEKGQTVTLRCDPISGHDNLYWYRRVMGKEIKFLLHFVKESKQDESGMPNNRFLAERTGGTYSTLKVQPAELEDSGVYFCASSRESGITYEQYFGPGTRLTVT.

This chain connects TRBV12-5 to TRBJ2-5; 15 bases align to TRBD2. The CDR3 contains 14 residues. The V gene's germline CDR1 is LGHNT and CDR2 FRNRAP. The V segment lost 7 bases and the J segment 5 bases; nucleotides outside the gene matches: 2. The CDR3 sequence: CASAGTSGRETQYF. The DNA of the CDR3 is TGTGCTAGTGCCGGGACTAGCGGGAGGGAGACCCAGTACTTC.

CDR3 bases: TGTGCCAGCAGCCCCCAAACTAGACAGGGAGGCACAGATACGCAGTATTTT. Translated, it gives CASSPQTRQGGTDTQYF. The chain has TRBV7-9 and TRBJ2-3; 7 nucleotides agree with TRBD1. This CDR3 region has 17 residues. Germline loops: CDR1 SEHNR, CDR2 FQNEAQ (reference sequence). The ends lost 5 bases at V and 1 base at J; junction bases unmatched: 12.

The table lists this clone with a count of one. The rearrangement links TRBV10-3 to TRBJ2-1, with D perhaps TRBD2 (5 bases). The CDR3 extends over 14 amino acids. From germline, CDR1 is ENHRY and CDR2 SYGVKD. V gave up 3 bases and J gave up 7 bases, with 13 bases separating them. The CDR3 spells CAISDTPEANEQFF. CDR3 DNA sequence: TGTGCCATCAGTGACACCCCGGAGGCAAATGAGCAGTTCTTC.

This sequence joins TRBV5-1 and TRBJ1-1, with D perhaps matching TRBD1 (6 bases). The CDR3 runs to 13 residues. The germline V gene has CDR1 SGHRS and CDR2 YFSETQ. Between the trimmed V and J ends, which lost 2 bases and 4 bases, there was a span of 9 bases. This chain's CDR3 is CASSLRGITEAFF. The CDR3 region has the DNA TGCGCCAGCAGCTTAAGGGGGATCACTGAAGCTTTCTTT.

This chain links TRBV2 with TRBJ1-3; D may be TRBD1 (5 bases). V lost 4 bases and J 6 bases, leaving 16 bases between the germline ends. The germline gives CDR1 SNHLY, CDR2 FYNNEI. CDR3 size: 15 residues. The CDR3 loop reads CASSVLGGRVNTIYF. The CDR3 bases are TGTGCCAGCAGTGTCTTGGGGGGTAGGGTAAACACCATATATTTT.

The rearrangement joins TRBV28 to TRBJ1-4; 9 bases fit TRBD1. After removal of 7 bases from V and 7 bases from J, the junction contained 10 bases not matched to a gene. This CDR3 has 15 residues. In germline, CDR1 is MDHEN, CDR2 SYDVKM. CDR3 DNA sequence: TGTGCCAGCAACCCGAGGGACAGGGTCTTTGAAAAACTGTTTTTT. This encodes CASNPRDRVFEKLFF.

J is TRBJ1-1 and V is TRBV7-9, with 7 positions matching TRBD1. The CDR3 sequence is 15 residues long. The V gene end was trimmed by 4 bases and the J gene end by 4 bases; junction bases not matched to a gene: 9. CDR1 and CDR2 (germline): SEHNR, FQNEAQ (reference sequence). The CDR3 here is CASSSYRGRGTEAFF. The CDR3 DNA reads TGTGCCAGCAGCTCCTACAGGGGCCGCGGCACTGAAGCTTTCTTT.

The chain links TRBV28 to TRBJ1-6; a possible D gene is TRBD1 (6 bases). The V end lost 2 bases, the J end lost 6 bases, and 11 bases lay between the germline ends. CDR3 length: 15 residues. CDR1 and CDR2 from the germline V gene are MDHEN and SYDVKM. The CDR3 reads CASSLAGAINSPLHF. For the CDR3, the DNA is TGTGCCAGCAGTTTAGCGGGGGCCATTAATTCACCCCTCCACTTT.

The V call is TRBV10-3, the J call TRBJ1-1, with 7 nucleotides matching TRBD1. CDR1 and CDR2 from the germline V gene are ENHRY and SYGVKD. The CDR3 has 15 residues. V gave up 6 bases and J gave up 7 bases; unmatched junction bases: 14. The CDR3 DNA reads as TGTGCCATCAGACCAAGACAGGGCATGGGGCTTGAAGCTTTCTTT. Protein sequence: CAIRPRQGMGLEAFF.

The V and J genes are TRBV19 and TRBJ2-3, with D possibly TRBD1 on 5 matching bases. The CDR3 has 14 amino acids. CDR1 and CDR2 (germline): LNHDA, SQIVND (reference sequence). Trimming pared 5 bases from V and 4 bases from J, leaving 13 bases between. CDR3 nucleotides: TGTGCCAGTAGTCTGACAGCCTGGGCAGATACGCAGTATTTT. Amino acid sequence: CASSLTAWADTQYF.

This chain joins TRBV18 and TRBJ2-7, with 7 bases that match TRBD1. CDR3 size: 14 residues. Germline V gene sequence: CDR1 KGHSH, CDR2 LQKENI. Trimming cost V 5 bases and J 3 bases; bases outside gene matches: 7. The CDR3 loop reads CASSGDRQGYEQYF. CDR3 DNA: TGTGCCAGCTCAGGGGATAGACAGGGCTACGAGCAGTACTTC.

This clone was found many times. The same CDR3 can be traced to other DNA sequences in this sample. The CDR3 DNA is TGTGCCAGCAGTGACTCTAGCGGCTCCTACAATGAGCAGTTCTTC. Protein sequence: CASSDSSGSYNEQFF. V and J are TRBV6-4 and TRBJ2-1; weak D call: TRBD2 (6 bases). Germline values: CDR1 MRHNA, CDR2 SNTAGT. Trimming removed 0 bases at V and 0 bases at J, with 6 bases between. CDR3 size: 15 residues.

The rearrangement uses TRBV28 and TRBJ1-4, with D uncertain. The length of the CDR3 is 12 residues. Trimming removed 6 bases at V and 7 bases at J, with 9 bases between. Germline-derived CDR1 and CDR2 are MDHEN and SYDVKM. The CDR3 nucleotides read TGTGCCAGCAGCTCCGTGGCTGAAAAACTGTTTTTT. This codes for CASSSVAEKLFF. The full variable domain, its missing parts supplied by reference TRBV28 and TRBJ1-4, is DVKVTQSSRYLVKRTGEKVFLECVQDMDHENMFWYRQDPGLGLRLIYFSYDVKMKEKGDIPEGYSVSREKKERFSLILESASTNQTSMYLCASSSVAEKLFFGSGTQLSVL.

This clone was observed at least ten times. The rearrangement uses TRBV6-5 and TRBJ2-7, with D unclear. CDR1 MNHEY and CDR2 SVGAGI come from the germline V gene. V gave up 4 bases and J gave up 3 bases, with 13 bases separating them. There are 14 residues in the CDR3. The CDR3 spells CASSSTEQFYEQYV. The DNA for the CDR3 is TGTGCCAGCAGTTCTACAGAACAGTTCTACGAGCAGTACGTC.

The V and J genes are TRBV14 and TRBJ2-7, with D perhaps matching TRBD1 (5 bases). This CDR3 comprises 11 residues. The germline CDR1 and CDR2 sequences are SGHDN and FVKESK. Trimming cost V 4 bases and J 4 bases, with 5 bases left between them. CDR3 sequence: CASSPGYEQYF. CDR3 sequence (DNA): TGTGCCAGCAGCCCAGGGTACGAGCAGTACTTC.

This sequence joins TRBV7-9 and TRBJ1-4, with 10 bases lining up with TRBD1. The CDR3 covers 16 residues. The trim removed 5 bases at V and 3 bases at J, leaving 6 bases unmatched. Germline lookup yields CDR1 SEHNR and CDR2 FQNEAQ (reference sequence). The CDR3 sequence is CASSPTGGWANEKLFF. CDR3 nucleotide sequence: TGTGCCAGCAGCCCGACAGGGGGCTGGGCTAATGAAAAACTGTTTTTT.

V and J are TRBV7-9 and TRBJ2-7, with unresolved D. With 1 base removed from V and 0 bases from J, the gap between germline ends came to 10 bases. Germline CDR1 is SEHNR and CDR2 is FQNEAQ (reference sequence). There are 15 residues in the CDR3. CDR3 region: CASSLEAGSSYEQYF. The CDR3 region has the DNA TGTGCCAGCAGCTTAGAGGCAGGAAGCTCCTACGAGCAGTACTTC.

This clone was detected only a few times. V and J are TRBV30 and TRBJ2-2, with a tentative D call TRBD1 (5 bases). The CDR3 totals 13 residues. Looked up from germline, CDR1 is GTSNPN and CDR2 is SVGIG (reference sequence). V was shortened by 8 bases and J by 1 base, with 11 bases between the two germline ends. The CDR3 DNA sequence: TGTGCCGGGCGGCAGGGGAACACCGGGGAGCTGTTTTTT. This codes for CAGRQGNTGELFF.

This chain links TRBV10-3 with TRBJ2-7; 9 bases agree with TRBD1. Germline V gene data show CDR1 as ENHRY and CDR2 as SYGVKD. This CDR3 is 15 amino acids long. V lost 5 bases and J lost 1; bases outside the gene matches: 6. Here the CDR3 reads CAISPGQGISYEQYV. CDR3 DNA: TGTGCCATCAGTCCGGGACAGGGTATTTCCTACGAGCAGTACGTC.

This chain joins TRBV11-2 and TRBJ1-1; maybe TRBD1 (6 bases). The CDR3 contains 12 residues. The germline V gene encodes CDR1 SGHAT and CDR2 FQNNGV. V lost 4 bases and J 8 bases, leaving 11 bases between the germline ends. The CDR3 region is CASSSTGKEAFF. The CDR3 coding sequence is TGTGCCAGCAGCTCAACAGGGAAGGAAGCTTTCTTT.

J is TRBJ1-5 and V is TRBV4-1; TRBD1 aligns across 9 bases. Per the germline V gene, CDR1 is MGHRA and CDR2 is YSYEKL. After removal of 2 bases from V and 2 bases from J, the junction contained 16 bases not matched to a gene. The CDR3 has 20 amino acids. For the CDR3, the DNA is TGCGCCAGCAGCCAACGCTTGATCGCCTTACAGGGGGCTGGCAATCAGCCCCAGCATTTT. It is translated as CASSQRLIALQGAGNQPQHF.

The chain employs TRBV5-6 and TRBJ2-5; 7 nucleotides agree with TRBD1. Looked up from germline, CDR1 is SGHDT and CDR2 is YYEEEE. This CDR3 has 15 amino acids. The V segment lost 0 bases and the J segment 5 bases; nucleotides outside the gene matches: 7. The DNA of the CDR3 is TGTGCCAGCAGCTTGGGCAGGGGGTTAAGGGAGACCCAGTACTTC. Encoded protein: CASSLGRGLRETQYF.

The gene calls are TRBV6-1 and TRBJ2-4; TRBD2 aligns across 7 bases. V was clipped by 3 bases and J by 7 bases; unmatched bases: 12. Looked up from germline, CDR1 is MNHNS and CDR2 is SASEGT. This CDR3 comprises 16 residues. CDR3 residues: CASSDSTGGGWNIQYF. DNA for the CDR3: TGTGCCAGCAGTGATTCGACGGGAGGAGGTTGGAACATTCAGTACTTC.

V gene TRBV4-2 combines with J gene TRBJ2-7; 7 positions agree with TRBD2. Germline-derived CDR1 and CDR2 are LGHNA and YNFKEQ. CDR3 length: 15 residues. V shed 0 bases and J 3 bases; nucleotides not matched to a gene: 5. The CDR3 here is CASSQDRGDLYEQYF. The CDR3 DNA sequence: TGTGCCAGCAGCCAAGACCGGGGGGACCTCTACGAGCAGTACTTC.

This rearrangement joins TRBV18 to TRBJ2-7; TRBD1 aligns across 7 bases. The CDR3 extends over 14 amino acids. In germline, CDR1 is KGHSH, CDR2 LQKENI. V gave up 6 bases and J gave up 2 bases; unmatched junction bases: 7. This chain's CDR3 is CASSPRQGTYEQYF. The CDR3 region has the DNA TGTGCCAGCTCCCCCCGACAGGGAACCTACGAGCAGTACTTC.

The chain is built from TRBV6-5 and TRBJ2-3, with D possibly being TRBD1 (6 bases). Trimming cost V 5 bases and J 9 bases, with 15 bases left between them. The germline V gene encodes CDR1 MNHEY and CDR2 SVGAGI. This CDR3 is 13 amino acids long. CDR3 loop: CASSPWDTGTQYF. The CDR3 DNA is TGTGCCAGCAGTCCATGGGACACGGGGACGCAGTATTTT.

The chain recombines TRBV27 with TRBJ1-6; maybe TRBD1 (6 bases). This CDR3 comprises 15 residues. From germline, CDR1 is MNHEY and CDR2 SMNVEV (reference sequence). V dropped 6 bases and J dropped 1 base, with 10 bases sitting between them. CDR3 sequence reads: CASRSTGSYNSPLHF. In nucleotides, the CDR3 is TGTGCCAGCAGAAGTACAGGGTCCTATAATTCACCCCTCCACTTT.